The 3 T cell receptor beta chains below come from one sample, sequenced in a study of tumor-infiltrating lymphocytes in primary liver carcinoma. From roughly 21-30 mg of unsorted bulk tissue, DNA and RNA were co-extracted together. cDNA specific to TCR beta was made from around 450 ng of total RNA, with a constant-region primer employed for priming. Library construction for TCR beta comprised three nested multiplex PCR rounds performed with slightly modified ARM-PCR. Researchers ran the first two PCR rounds for roughly 11 cycles each with TRBV1-TRBV30 forward primers and a C-beta reverse primer. TCRdb processed the multiplex PCR reads anew with MiXCR; each CDR3 protein has one entry. The sample includes about 78,000 distinct CDR3 sequences, 60% to 75% of them seen just once. The specimen sequenced was liver tumor tissue from sampling region 4. Regarding subset: tumor region T4, right-lateral pole. The receptors shown here come from a man aged 35 to 55 with primary liver carcinoma and hepatitis B virus infection.

This clonotype was recorded at least ten times. This chain joins TRBV12-3 or TRBV12-4 and TRBJ1-1; TRBD1 aligns across 7 bases. J gave up 1 base and V 6 bases, and 2 bases lay outside the gene matches. CDR3 size: 13 residues. Written as DNA, the CDR3 is TGTGCCAGCAGCAGGACAGGGAACACTGAAGCTTTCTTT. This codes for CASSRTGNTEAFF.

About this clonotype: This may be a read error: a much more frequent sequence differs by one nucleotide. The chain joins TRBV28 to TRBJ2-2; no reliable D call. The CDR3 spans 13 residues. Per germline, CDR1 MDHEN and CDR2 SYDVKM. Trimming pared 10 bases from V and 3 bases from J, leaving 12 bases between. Here the CDR3 reads CANSRQHTGELFF. Here the CDR3 DNA reads TGTGCCAACAGCCGCCAACACACCGGGGAGCTGTTTTTT.

Notes on this clonotype: One end of the junction is discordant with germline, which a read error may explain. The chain couples TRBV6-5 to TRBJ1-1; no clear D. Germline V CDR1 and CDR2: MNHEY, SVGAGI. The CDR3 loop spans 16 amino acids. The CDR3: CASGYARPRDEAEAFF. The CDR3 coding sequence is TGTGCCAGCGGTTACGCGAGACCCCGGGATGAGGCTGAAGCTTTCTTT.